A single sample gave rise to the 2 T cell receptor beta chains below, sequenced in a study of T cell repertoires in cytomegalovirus infection. TCRdb redid the calling of the reads with MiXCR, one entry per CDR3 protein. The sample holds around 900,000 distinct CDR3 sequences, roughly 30% seen once. Their specific antigens are unknown. The material sequenced was cultured CD8+ T cells from PBMCs, taken from culture after CMV antigen stimulation. The source of these receptors is a human donor in good health (CMV status not recorded). Some clones in this sample may be carry-over from other donors' samples.

The genes are TRBV15 and TRBJ1-6; D unclear. Germline CDR1 LNHNV, CDR2 YYDKDF (reference sequence). Trimming cost V 0 bases and J 9 bases, with 6 bases left between them. CDR3 length equals 13 residues. Here the CDR3 reads CATSRDSGSPLHF. The CDR3, as DNA: TGTGCCACCAGCAGAGATTCCGGTTCACCCCTCCACTTT.

This chain links TRBV25-1 with TRBJ2-2; D remains ambiguous. The CDR3 has 12 residues. Trimming took 10 bases from V and 4 from J, leaving 10 bases between them. The germline V gene has CDR1 MGHDK and CDR2 SYGVNS. As DNA, the CDR3 is TGTGCCACCATTAGTTTCACCGGGGAGCTGTTTTTT. It encodes CATISFTGELFF.